The clone carrying this T cell receptor (beta chain) was counted ten times or more. This CDR3 is 18 amino acids long. V was clipped by 5 bases and J by 2 bases; unmatched bases: 13. Germline CDR1 is LNHDA and CDR2 is SQIVND (reference sequence). These data come from a study of T cells in Graves' hyperthyroidism and ophthalmopathy. Using RNA transcripts as the source, TCR beta CDR3 regions were amplified. With the HTBI primer set, the TCR CDR3 went through a first round of RT-PCR. TCRdb re-called the multiplex PCR reads with MiXCR, one entry per CDR3 protein. The sample has roughly 500,000 distinct CDR3 sequences; 24% are singletons.

The chain has TRBV19 and TRBJ1-5; 9 bases agree with TRBD1. The sequence was obtained from a woman younger than 45 with Graves' ophthalmopathy. Sequences were obtained from blood. The CDR3 region is CASSLTGQGTYGNQPQHF. Here the CDR3 DNA reads TGTGCCAGTAGTCTAACGGGACAGGGCACCTATGGCAATCAGCCCCAGCATTTT. The variable domain in full, completed from reference TRBV19 and TRBJ1-5, reads DGGITQSPKYLFRKEGQNVTLSCEQNLNHDAMYWYRQDPGQGLRLIYYSQIVNDFQKGDIAEGYSVSREKKESFPLTVTSAQKNPTAFYLCASSLTGQGTYGNQPQHFGDGTRLSIL.